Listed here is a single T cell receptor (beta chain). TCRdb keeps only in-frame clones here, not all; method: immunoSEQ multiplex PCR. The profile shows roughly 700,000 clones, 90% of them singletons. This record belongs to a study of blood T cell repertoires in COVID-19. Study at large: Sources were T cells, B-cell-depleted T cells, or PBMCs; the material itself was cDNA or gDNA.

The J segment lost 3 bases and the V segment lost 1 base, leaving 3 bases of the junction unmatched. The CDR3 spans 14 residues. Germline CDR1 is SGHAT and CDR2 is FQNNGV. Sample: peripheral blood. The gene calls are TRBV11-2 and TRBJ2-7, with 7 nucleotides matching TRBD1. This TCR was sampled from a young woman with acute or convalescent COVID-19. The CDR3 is CASSLGQGDYEQYF. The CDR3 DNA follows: TGTGCCAGCAGCTTAGGACAGGGAGACTACGAGCAGTACTTC.